This T cell receptor beta chain was observed in a study of T cells expressing NK-cell markers. Study in general: Repertoire data for TCR beta were derived from sorted T cells (CD3+CD56+NKG2C+, CD3+CD56+NKG2C- and CD3+CD56-NKG2C+).

Study-wide points: The study found dominant NKG2C+ clonotypes at about 1.0-8% of CD8+ T cells in six donors. Several donors likewise had their CD3+CD56-NKG2C+ fraction led by these clonotypes.

As to this clonotype: The antigen remains unidentified.

The length of the CDR3 is 14 residues. From germline, CDR1 is SGHTS and CDR2 YDEGEE. TCRdb reanalyzed the 5' RACE reads, giving one entry per CDR3 protein sequence and no DNA. This sample contains 440,000 or so distinct CDR3 sequences. V is TRBV5-8 and J is TRBJ2-7; there is no DNA to check the TCRdb D call of TRBD2. The origin of this receptor is a woman between 18 and 70 years old in good health. The sequenced sample consisted of blood T cells: a sorted CD56 or NKG2C T cell subset, CD4+ or CD8+ T cells, or bulk PBMC T cells (not recorded which). The CDR3 sequence is CASKALVKDYEQYF.